The 11 T cell receptor beta chains below come from one sample, sequenced in a study of vaccination effects on CD4 cells after COVID-19. Their antigen targets remain unknown. Expansion of antigen-specific CD4+ T cells with viral peptide pools was carried out by the ViraFEST assay before sequencing. On roughly day 10 of culture, CD4+ T cells were separated out. It was two doses of either the BNT162b2 or mRNA-1273 vaccine that participants received. The protocol was immunoSEQ multiplex PCR, while the TCRdb copy is restricted to in-frame clones and leaves out a portion. The sample has approximately 28,000 clones; over 75% are singletons. Specimen: CD4+ T cells from PBMCs cultured with SARS-CoV-2 spike peptides, collected after COVID-19 vaccination. The receptors originated from a human donor who received a COVID-19 vaccine. Some clones in this sample may be carry-over from other donors' samples.

The genes are TRBV30 and TRBJ1-5, with 7 bases identical to TRBD1. This CDR3 has 15 residues. CDR1 and CDR2 from the germline V gene are GTSNPN and SVGIG (reference sequence). J lost 3 bases, V lost 0 bases, and 5 bases had no gene match. The CDR3 bases are TGTGCCTGGAGTGTACAGGGGCTCCCCAATCAGCCCCAGCATTTT. It encodes CAWSVQGLPNQPQHF.

This clone was counted a few times. This chain uses TRBV9 with TRBJ1-5, with 10 bases aligning to TRBD1. After removal of 3 bases from V and 1 base from J, the junction contained 4 bases not matched to a gene. Germline V lookup: CDR1 SGDLS, CDR2 YYNGEE. The CDR3 length is 16 residues. CDR3 sequence reads: CASSAGTGESNQPQHF. The CDR3 DNA reads TGTGCCAGCAGCGCGGGGACAGGGGAGAGCAATCAGCCCCAGCATTTT.

V gene TRBV7-2 combines with J gene TRBJ1-5; D unresolved. There are 15 residues in the CDR3. Trimming cost V 0 bases and J 0 bases, with 6 bases left between them. Germline CDR1 reads SGHTA; CDR2 reads FQGNSA. CDR3 in DNA: TGTGCCAGCAGCTTAGCAGTTTATAGCAATCAGCCCCAGCATTTT. The encoded protein is CASSLAVYSNQPQHF.

The J gene is TRBJ1-1, the V gene TRBV10-2; 8 nucleotides line up with TRBD1. Germline CDR1 is WSHSY and CDR2 is SAAADI. V dropped 3 bases and J dropped 10; count of bases not matched to a gene: 4. This CDR3 comprises 12 residues. In DNA, the CDR3 is TGCGCCAGCAGTGACCTGGACAGGGCAGCTTTCTTT. Translated: CASSDLDRAAFF.

The V call is TRBV6-6, the J call TRBJ1-3; D is unresolved. CDR3 length: 15 residues. Per the germline V gene, CDR1 is MNHNY and CDR2 is SVGAGI (reference sequence). The V and J ends lost 0 bases and 2 bases respectively, with 8 bases between them. In nucleotides, the CDR3 is TGTGCCAGCAGTTACTCGGCCATAACTGGAAACACCATATATTTT. This codes for CASSYSAITGNTIYF.

The chain is built from TRBV19 and TRBJ1-6; D is uncertain. In germline, CDR1 is LNHDA, CDR2 SQIVND (reference sequence). The CDR3 loop spans 12 amino acids. Trimming pared 6 bases from V and 3 bases from J, leaving 3 bases between. The CDR3 sequence: CASRVYNSPLHF. The CDR3 bases are TGTGCCAGTAGGGTCTATAATTCACCCCTCCACTTT. Looking up the rest from reference TRBV19 and TRBJ1-6 gives the full variable domain: DGGITQSPKYLFRKEGQNVTLSCEQNLNHDAMYWYRQDPGQGLRLIYYSQIVNDFQKGDIAEGYSVSREKKESFPLTVTSAQKNPTAFYLCASRVYNSPLHFGNGTRLTVT.

J is TRBJ1-2 and V is TRBV5-1; D gene unclear. The CDR3 sequence is 15 residues long. Trimming pared 0 bases from V and 1 base from J, leaving 10 bases between. Germline V CDR1 and CDR2: SGHRS, YFSETQ. The DNA of the CDR3 is TGCGCCAGCAGCTTGGGTTTGGCCCATAACTATGGCTACACCTTC. Residues: CASSLGLAHNYGYTF.

The gene calls are TRBV6-6 and TRBJ1-1; 11 nucleotides align to TRBD1. Germline V gene sequence: CDR1 MNHNY, CDR2 SVGAGI (reference sequence). Unmatched junction bases numbered 4, after V lost 5 bases and J lost 2 bases. This CDR3 region has 15 residues. CDR3 bases: TGTGCCAGCAGTCACGGACAGGGGGCCAACACTGAAGCTTTCTTT. This gives the protein CASSHGQGANTEAFF.

In this sample, this clone turned up a few times. This sequence joins TRBV7-3 and TRBJ2-5; TRBD2 matches 10 bases. The CDR3 covers 15 residues. The germline V gene encodes CDR1 SGHTA and CDR2 FQGTGA. V lost 6 bases, J lost 5 bases, and 9 bases stayed unmatched. This CDR3 reads CASSQGTSAWETQYF. In DNA form, the CDR3 reads TGTGCCAGCAGTCAAGGGACTAGCGCTTGGGAGACCCAGTACTTC.

The CDR3: CASSFSGANYGYTF. CDR3 nucleotide sequence: TGTGCCAGCAGTTTTTCGGGGGCTAACTATGGCTACACCTTC. V usage is TRBV28 and J usage is TRBJ1-2, with D possibly being TRBD1 (5 bases). Trimming took 3 bases from V and 0 from J, leaving 8 bases between them. Germline CDR1 is MDHEN and CDR2 is SYDVKM. The CDR3 loop spans 14 amino acids.

This clone was observed a handful of times. V usage is TRBV18 and J usage is TRBJ1-2; TRBD1 is a possible D gene (6 bases). Per germline, CDR1 KGHSH and CDR2 LQKENI. The V gene lost 2 bases and the J gene lost 8 bases, with 15 bases spanning the gap. The CDR3 is made up of 14 amino acids. CDR3 protein: CASSPSDSPGGYTF. The CDR3 nucleotides read TGTGCCAGCTCACCATCGGACAGCCCGGGGGGCTACACCTTC.